This T cell receptor (beta chain) emerged from a study of cytomegalovirus exposure and HLA in healthy donors. The primer mix had 60 Vbeta and 13 Jbeta primers. Sequencing used immunoSEQ multiplex PCR; TCRdb keeps in-frame clones, though not all of them. In the table there are 100,000 to 150,000 clones, approximately 80% of which are singletons. V gave up 5 bases and J gave up 0 bases; unmatched junction bases: 3. The CDR3 is 14 amino acids. Germline V gives CDR1 SGHTA, CDR2 FQGNSA. Nominal health characterized the donors when sampled, though unrecorded immune exposures were likely. The sequence derives from a man between 45 and 60 years old in good health and CMV-seronegative. Sequencing was done on a sample of PBMCs. The chain uses TRBV7-2 and TRBJ2-5; 7 bases agree with TRBD1. The CDR3 nucleotides read TGTGCCAGCAGCCGGGACAGTAACCAAGAGACCCAGTACTTC. Translation gives CASSRDSNQETQYF. Complete variable domain (other parts from reference TRBV7-2 and TRBJ2-5): GAGVSQSPSNKVTEKGKDVELRCDPISGHTALYWYRQSLGQGLEFLIYFQGNSAPDKSGLPSDRFSAERTGGSVSTLTIQRTQQEDSAVYLCASSRDSNQETQYFGPGTRLLVL.